The TCR beta chain under discussion was sequenced for a study of CD8 T cells in Susac syndrome (dated by TCRdb to about 2019). Describing the broader study: Among the sequenced Susac syndrome patients, more than five had clinically active disease and roughly 8 were in clinical remission. At the time of blood withdrawal, Susac syndrome patients were either therapy-naive, taking corticosteroids (with some also receiving IVIg), or on IVIg alone. Whether CD8+ T cell activation and differentiation in Susac syndrome was antigen driven was tested using repertoire sequencing.

High-throughput TCR beta sequencing profiled peripheral blood CD8+ and CD4+ T cells from healthy donors, Susac syndrome patients and multiple sclerosis patients. The Susac syndrome patients fulfilled recently defined diagnostic criteria for definite or probable disease. Bulk CD8+ and CD4+ T cells were purified by magnetic negative isolation, while CD8+ TEMRA cells were enriched using FACS. Blood was drawn into EDTA tubes, processed within 24 hours, and PBMCs were isolated by density gradient centrifugation. PBMCs intended for TCR sequencing were cryopreserved in liquid nitrogen and thawed later in a water bath at 37 degrees C. A purity of at least 90% was achieved for sorted or isolated CD4+, CD8+ and CD8+ TEMRA cells. RNA was extracted with the RNeasy kit and about 0.5 to 1 ug was reverse transcribed using random hexamers. The immunoSEQ multiplex PCR assay, which covers 54 Vbeta and 13 Jbeta segments, was used to amplify TCR beta CDR3 regions. Bias from PCR amplification was corrected by using a synthetic template baseline for primer optimization and for computational correction. The authors' pipeline ran thus. Reads were annotated to V, D and J genes per IMGT and analyzed with immunoSEQ Analyzer, keeping only productive sequences. To calculate clonality, Shannon entropy was normalized by log2 of the number of productive unique sequences and then subtracted from one. Public and private clones were assessed among the 100 most prevalent clones of each patient and control. A clone was defined as Susac-specific if it was absent from the healthy and MS cohorts, from some 1,100 published viral clones and from other ImmuneACCESS disease sequences. TCRdb reworked the public reads: Q25 trimming with fastp, MiXCR clone assembly, productive beta chains retained. Every distinct CDR3 protein forms one entry, paired with its most common genes and DNA. The V and J calls were determined by TCRdb, not by the authors. This sample is represented by some 77,000 distinct CDR3 sequences; just over 90% of them were singletons. The ten largest clones represent around 0.15% of the sample.

Inclusive of the bounding cysteine and phenylalanine, the CDR3 is 21 residues long. Only the CDR3 DNA stays, 63 bases, in frame from base 1. According to the germline V gene (reference sequence), CDR1 reads LNHDA and CDR2 reads SQIVND. The junction shows trimming of 6 bases on V and 0 bases on J, plus 30 bases between the germline ends. What the authors observed across the whole study: The TCR sequencing and HLA analysis was acknowledged to have included a relatively small number of individuals. In the CD4+ T cell repertoire of Susac syndrome patients, clonal expansion was not detected.

Worth noting for this clonotype: Its antigen target is currently unknown. No much larger clonotype is one base removed from it; base qualities were not supplied.

The chain couples TRBV19 to TRBJ2-1; the D gene is not confidently resolved. The specimen was CD4+ T cells from PBMCs. The TCR originated in a human donor with Susac syndrome. The CDR3 protein sequence reads: CASSEAGPGQPTPSSYNEQFF. The nucleotide sequence is given as TGTGCCAGTAGCGAAGCCGGCCCCGGGCAGCCAACACCGAGCTCCTACAATGAGCAGTTCTTC.